The present TCR beta chain was sequenced within a study of cytomegalovirus exposure and HLA in healthy donors. Regarding this clone: What it recognizes is unknown.

The PCR contained 60 Vbeta and 13 Jbeta primers. The assay was immunoSEQ multiplex PCR, and TCRdb's table has in-frame clones only and misses some. Recorded for this sample: tens of thousands of clones. Study-level findings and limits: Near-uniform donor sequencing depth was presumed by presence/absence analyses. Later analysis showed most CMV-associated TCR beta chains appearing HLA-restricted. In a later analysis, an Asian-associated ancestry cluster reportedly showed fewer N-insertions than the roughly 730-donor mean.

This TCR was sampled from a girl between 10 and 17 years old in good health and CMV-seropositive. The specimen sequenced was PBMCs.

CDR3 DNA sequence: TGCGCCAGCAGCCAAGCCCCCGGACAGGGAGTAAACACTGAAGCTTTCTTT. Protein: CASSQAPGQGVNTEAFF. V is TRBV4-1 and J is TRBJ1-1, with 8 bases matching TRBD1. Losses at the gene ends were 1 base for V and 2 bases for J; bases not matched to a gene: 9. CDR1 is MGHRA and CDR2 is YSYEKL in the germline V gene. The CDR3 is 17 residues long.